The T cell receptor beta chain under discussion was sequenced for a study of T cells in Graves' hyperthyroidism and ophthalmopathy. Study observations and caveats: Blood also held most thyroid clonotypes expanded beyond 0.001.

Amplification of TCR beta CDR3 regions used RNA as the template. The study used the HTBI primer set for a first-round RT-PCR of the TCR CDR3. From the multiplex PCR reads, TCRdb called clonotypes with MiXCR, one entry per CDR3 protein. The table lists about 530,000 distinct CDR3 sequences, 15% to 20% of them singletons. V was clipped by 5 bases and J by 3 bases, with 8 bases between them. The CDR3 loop spans 13 amino acids. Many counts were recorded for this clonotype. Its target is not known. In the ophthalmopathy cohort, Clinical Activity Score was at least 3, NOSPECS grade at least 4, and duration under 3 months. Used for diagnoses were clinical symptoms, serum thyroxine and TRAb, thyroid ultrasound and orbital computed tomography. Using over 8.5 ml of fresh peripheral blood, PBMCs were prepared.

The receptor's source is a woman between 18 and 29 years old with Graves' ophthalmopathy. Specimen: blood. V usage is TRBV12-3 or TRBV12-4 and J usage is TRBJ1-5; D remains ambiguous. The DNA of the CDR3 is TGTGCCAGCAGTAGGACGGACAATCAGCCCCAGCATTTT. Amino acid sequence: CASSRTDNQPQHF.